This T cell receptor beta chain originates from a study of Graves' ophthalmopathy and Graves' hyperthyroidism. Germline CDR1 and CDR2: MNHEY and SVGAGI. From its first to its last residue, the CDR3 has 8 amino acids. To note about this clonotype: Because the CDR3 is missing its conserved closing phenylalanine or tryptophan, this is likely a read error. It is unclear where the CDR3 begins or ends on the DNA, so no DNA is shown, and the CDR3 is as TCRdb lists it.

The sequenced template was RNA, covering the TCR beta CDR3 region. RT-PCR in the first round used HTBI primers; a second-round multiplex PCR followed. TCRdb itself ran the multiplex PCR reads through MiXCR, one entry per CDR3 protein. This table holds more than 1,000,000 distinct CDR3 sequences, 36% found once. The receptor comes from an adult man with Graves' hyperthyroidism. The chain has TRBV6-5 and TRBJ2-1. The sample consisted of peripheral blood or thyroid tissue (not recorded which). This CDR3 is CASSYGTI.